The 17 T cell receptor beta chains given below trace back to one sample, sequenced in a study of blood T cells in healthy people across ages (dated by TCRdb to between 2014 and 2017). Receptors were amplified or captured by 5' RACE. Sequenced on an Illumina HiSeq 2500. The second PCR ran for roughly 6 to 11 cycles and used a J-beta primer mix along with a sample-barcoded 5' primer. TCRdb handled the public reads itself, with Q25 trimming in fastp and clone calling in MiXCR, and kept productive beta chains. Records with the same CDR3 protein are collapsed into one entry carrying the most frequent genes and DNA. Present in this sample are about a million distinct CDR3 sequences, 35% to 40% of which were seen just once. The top ten clones comprise around 13% of the sample. Sequencing was carried out using blood. The receptors come from a man between 18 and 35 years old in good health.

J is TRBJ2-3 and V is TRBV10-3, with TRBD2 matching over 13 bases. This CDR3 has 16 residues. The V segment lost 5 bases and the J segment 7 bases; nucleotides outside the gene matches: 9. Germline-derived CDR1 and CDR2 are ENHRY and SYGVKD. The CDR3 here is CAISSTELAGGYTQYF. CDR3 DNA: TGTGCCATCAGTTCCACGGAACTAGCGGGGGGGTATACGCAGTATTTT.

V is TRBV27 and J is TRBJ1-6; 8 positions agree with TRBD1. The trim removed 5 bases at V and 0 bases at J, leaving 6 bases unmatched. Germline V gives CDR1 MNHEY, CDR2 SMNVEV (reference sequence). The length of the CDR3 is 17 residues. This CDR3 reads CASSGRQGSSYNSPLHF. CDR3 nucleotides: TGTGCCAGCAGTGGCCGACAGGGGAGCTCCTATAATTCACCCCTCCACTTT.

This clonotype was recorded a few times. The chain uses TRBV2 and TRBJ2-5; D possibly uses TRBD1 or TRBD2 (6 bases each). The V and J ends lost 6 bases and 4 bases respectively, with 9 bases between them. The germline CDR1 and CDR2 sequences are SNHLY and FYNNEI. CDR3 size: 12 residues. CDR3 DNA sequence: TGTGCCAGCAGAGGGGGGCTAGAGACCCAGTACTTC. Its translation: CASRGGLETQYF.

This clonotype was counted a few times. V is TRBV7-9 and J is TRBJ2-3; D is tentatively TRBD1 or TRBD2 (5 bases each). Trimming cost V 4 bases and J 5 bases, with 16 bases left between them. Germline V lookup: CDR1 SEHNR, CDR2 FQNEAQ (reference sequence). The CDR3 extends over 15 amino acids. CDR3 amino acids: CASSYGTQVGDTQYF. The DNA of the CDR3 is TGTGCCAGCAGCTACGGGACCCAGGTTGGAGATACGCAGTATTTT.

This sequence joins TRBV12-3 or TRBV12-4 and TRBJ2-3; D uncertain. The CDR3 totals 14 residues. V lost 6 bases to trimming and J lost 1 base, with 11 bases between them. CDR3 nucleotide sequence: TGTGCCAGCAGAGTTAGTGGGGGCACAGATACGCAGTATTTT. This encodes CASRVSGGTDTQYF.

The chain joins TRBV30 to TRBJ2-7; 7 bases align to TRBD1. The CDR3 length is 12 residues. V was clipped by 2 bases and J by 3 bases; unmatched bases: 1. Germline-derived CDR1 and CDR2 are GTSNPN and SVGIG (reference sequence). In DNA form, the CDR3 reads TGTGCCTGGAGTAACAGGGGCTACGAGCAGTACTTC. This codes for CAWSNRGYEQYF.

This clonotype turned up a few times. The CDR3, as DNA: TGCAGTGCTCAGGGGCACTATGGCTACACCTTC. This gives the protein CSAQGHYGYTF. The chain employs TRBV20-1 and TRBJ1-2, with a possible D match to TRBD1 (6 bases). V was trimmed by 5 bases and J by 3 bases, leaving 7 bases between them. CDR3 length: 11 amino acids. Germline V lookup: CDR1 DFQATT, CDR2 SNEGSKA (reference sequence).

The chain has TRBV20-1 and TRBJ1-1, with D possibly TRBD1 on 6 matching bases. Germline CDR1 reads DFQATT; CDR2 reads SNEGSKA (reference sequence). CDR3 length: 12 residues. Trimming removed 4 bases at V and 4 bases at J, with 10 bases between. The CDR3 nucleotides are TGCAGTGCTAAACAGGGAACCACTGAAGCTTTCTTT. It encodes CSAKQGTTEAFF.

This rearrangement joins TRBV9 to TRBJ2-1; TRBD2 agrees at 8 bases. The germline gives CDR1 SGDLS, CDR2 YYNGEE. CDR3 length: 16 residues. The V and J ends lost 0 bases and 4 bases, in that order; junction bases with no gene match: 6. This chain's CDR3 is CASSVGAGGPYNEQFF. The CDR3 DNA reads as TGTGCCAGCAGCGTAGGGGCGGGGGGCCCTTACAATGAGCAGTTCTTC.

This clonotype was seen a handful of times. The chain uses TRBV29-1 and TRBJ2-5, with 12 bases identical to TRBD2. The CDR3 runs to 15 residues. Germline loops: CDR1 SQVTM, CDR2 ANQGSEA. The CDR3, as DNA: TGCAGTTGGGCTAGCGGGGGGGCAGAGCAAGAGACCCAGTACTTC. Translating gives CSWASGGAEQETQYF. Based on the CDR3 plus reference TRBV29-1 and TRBJ2-5, the full variable domain is SAVISQKPSRDICQRGTSLTIQCQVDSQVTMMFWYRQQPGQSLTLIATANQGSEATYESGFVIDKFPISRPNLTFSTLTVSNMSPEDSSIYLCSWASGGAEQETQYFGPGTRLLVL.

A few counts support this clonotype. This chain joins TRBV12-3 or TRBV12-4 and TRBJ2-5; D is uncertain. The CDR3 sequence is 12 residues long. V lost 3 bases to trimming and J lost 7 bases, with 9 bases between them. CDR3 sequence reads: CASSLRRATQYF. CDR3 nucleotide sequence: TGTGCCAGCAGTTTGCGAAGGGCGACCCAGTACTTC.

CDR3 DNA sequence: TGCAGTTCAAGATTGAACACTGAAGCTTTCTTT. Its protein is CSSRLNTEAFF. The chain uses TRBV20-1 and TRBJ1-1; D unresolved. Trimming pared 8 bases from V and 0 bases from J, leaving 7 bases between. CDR1 and CDR2 from the germline V gene are DFQATT and SNEGSKA (reference sequence). CDR3 length equals 11 residues.

The CDR3 region has the DNA TGTGCCACCAGTGAAAGCGGGGGGGCGGCAGATACGCAGTATTTT. Protein product: CATSESGGAADTQYF. The chain has TRBV24-1 and TRBJ2-3; 10 bases line up with TRBD2. The CDR3 is 15 amino acids. Per germline, CDR1 KGHDR and CDR2 SFDVKD. V lost 4 bases and J lost 4; bases outside the gene matches: 4.

The chain is built from TRBV2 and TRBJ2-3; perhaps D is TRBD1 or TRBD2 (6 bases each). The V gene's germline CDR1 is SNHLY and CDR2 FYNNEI. Between the trimmed V and J ends, which lost 6 bases and 14 bases, there was a span of 21 bases. There are 13 residues in the CDR3. The CDR3 DNA reads TGTGCCAGCAGGGACTGGGGGGCTAACCCTCCGTATTTT. This encodes CASRDWGANPPYF.

This sequence joins TRBV12-3 or TRBV12-4 and TRBJ2-7, with D tentatively TRBD2 (6 bases). Gene TRBJ2-5 matches the end of the DNA better, so the J call may be wrong. There are 14 residues in the CDR3. CDR3 nucleotides: TGTGCCAGCACCCGGACCCATAGCGGAGAGACCCAGTACTTC. It yields the protein CASTRTHSGETQYF.

On this clonotype itself: Given a much more abundant clone one base away, this may be a read error. The chain combines TRBV7-2 with TRBJ1-1, with D possibly being TRBD1 (5 bases). The germline gives CDR1 SGHTA, CDR2 FQGNSA. The CDR3 has 14 amino acids. CDR3 nucleotide sequence: TGTGCCAGCAGTCCCGACAGCGAGAACACTGACGCTTTCTTT. The encoded protein is CASSPDSENTDAFF.

The chain combines TRBV7-2 with TRBJ1-5; 7 positions agree with TRBD1. Germline CDR1 SGHTA, CDR2 FQGNSA. J lost 6 bases, V lost 5 bases, and 4 bases had no gene match. This CDR3 comprises 13 residues. CDR3 DNA: TGTGCCAGCAGCGTGGACAGGTCTCAGCCCCAGCATTTT. Translated, it gives CASSVDRSQPQHF.